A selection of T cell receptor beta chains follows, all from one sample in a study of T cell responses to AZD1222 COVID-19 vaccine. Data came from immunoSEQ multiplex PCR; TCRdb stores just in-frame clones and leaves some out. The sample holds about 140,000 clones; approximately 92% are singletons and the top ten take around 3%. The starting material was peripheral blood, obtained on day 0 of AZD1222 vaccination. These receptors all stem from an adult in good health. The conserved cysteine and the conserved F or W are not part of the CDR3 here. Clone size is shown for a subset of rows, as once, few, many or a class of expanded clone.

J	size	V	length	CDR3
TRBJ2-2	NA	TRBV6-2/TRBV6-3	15	ASSCQVGGANTGELF
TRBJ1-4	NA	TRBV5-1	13	ASSLAGSGGEKLF
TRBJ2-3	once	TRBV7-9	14	ASSLGLAGVTDTQY
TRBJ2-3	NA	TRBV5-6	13	ASSIGLASTDTQY
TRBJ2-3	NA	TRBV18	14	ASSPTSGFSTDTQY
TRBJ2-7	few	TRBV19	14	ASSIAFGQGKYEQY
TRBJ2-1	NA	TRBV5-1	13	ASSLGLAGPYEQF
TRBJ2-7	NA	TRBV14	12	ASRGQGEAYEQY
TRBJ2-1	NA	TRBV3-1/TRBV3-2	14	ASSQVGQGLYNEQF
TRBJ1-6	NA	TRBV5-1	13	ASSYSSGENSPLH
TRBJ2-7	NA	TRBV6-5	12	ASERELAGVEQY
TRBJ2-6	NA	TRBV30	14	AWSVSLRSGANVLT
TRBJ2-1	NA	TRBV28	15	ASSISYSGRAQDEQF
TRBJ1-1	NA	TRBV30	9	AWTVYAEAF
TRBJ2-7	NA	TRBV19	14	ASSSKGLAGINEQY
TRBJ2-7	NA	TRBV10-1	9	ASKDTGEQY
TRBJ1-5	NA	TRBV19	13	ASSKASGDEQPQH
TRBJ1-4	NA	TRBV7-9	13	ASSLKTAKGEKLF
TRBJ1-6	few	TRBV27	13	ASSLLGRDNSPLH
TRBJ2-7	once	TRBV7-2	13	ASSPHRGPRYEQY
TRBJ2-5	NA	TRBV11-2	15	ASSSLPAGGPGETQY
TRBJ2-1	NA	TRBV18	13	ASSPVGQGRDEQF
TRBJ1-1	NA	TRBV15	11	ATSTLGFTEAF
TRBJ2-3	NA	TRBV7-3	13	ASSQTSGVYGTQY
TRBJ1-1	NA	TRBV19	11	ASSVTGRPEAF
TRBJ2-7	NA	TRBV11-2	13	ASSLESRGTYEQY
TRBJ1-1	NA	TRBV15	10	ATSRDGLEAF
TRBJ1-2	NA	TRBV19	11	ASSPGNDYGYT
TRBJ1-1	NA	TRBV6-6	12	ASSFKGGDTEAF
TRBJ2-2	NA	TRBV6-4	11	ASSDTSTGELF
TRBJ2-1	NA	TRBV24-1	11	ATSAYSANEQF
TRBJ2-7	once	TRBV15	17	ATSSSDRLAAPVVVEQY
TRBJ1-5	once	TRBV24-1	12	ATSAGGTEWPQH
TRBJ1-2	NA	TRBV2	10	ASSRRVSGYT
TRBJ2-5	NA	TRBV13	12	ASSLSGGGETQY
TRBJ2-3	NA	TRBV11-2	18	ASSLDSGLAGGESTDTQY
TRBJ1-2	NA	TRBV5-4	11	ASSSNLDNGYT
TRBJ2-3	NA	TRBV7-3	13	ASSPTSVRTDTQY
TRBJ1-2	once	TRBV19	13	ASSSQIGQVYGYT
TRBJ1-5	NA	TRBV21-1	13	ASSNGQGSNQPQH
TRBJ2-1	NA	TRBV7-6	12	ASRRTSDYNEQF
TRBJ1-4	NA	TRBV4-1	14	ASSQVGTGLGRKLF
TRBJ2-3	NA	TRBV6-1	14	ASSDVAGGLTDTQY